The next 28 T cell receptor beta chains were all read from a single sample in a study of blood T cell repertoires in COVID-19. Method: immunoSEQ multiplex PCR; TCRdb's copy keeps in-frame clones and lacks some. The top ten clones hold more than 1% of a sample with about 160,000 clones, about 85% of them seen once. Sequencing was performed on peripheral blood. These receptors came from a man aged 35 to 55 with acute or convalescent COVID-19.

This clone was detected once. The chain combines TRBV2 with TRBJ1-1; 8 bases are a match to TRBD1. V was pared by 8 bases and J by 1 base, with 3 bases of the junction left unmatched. Germline V gives CDR1 SNHLY, CDR2 FYNNEI. This CDR3 is built from 13 residues. In DNA, the CDR3 is TGTGCCAGCGCACAGGGGGAGAACACTGAAGCTTTCTTT. Its translation is CASAQGENTEAFF.

This chain joins TRBV5-5 and TRBJ1-2, with D unclear. The CDR3 runs 13 residues. V dropped 4 bases and J dropped 2 bases, with 9 bases sitting between them. Germline V gene lookup returns CDR1 SGHKS and CDR2 YYEKEE (reference sequence). CDR3 protein: CASSPGGNYGYTF. The CDR3 DNA reads as TGTGCCAGCAGCCCAGGTGGGAACTATGGCTACACCTTC.

The V call is TRBV27, the J call TRBJ2-3, with D possibly being TRBD2 (5 bases). V lost 5 bases to trimming and J lost 2 bases, with 17 bases between them. The CDR3 is 16 residues long. Germline CDR1 is MNHEY and CDR2 is SMNVEV (reference sequence). CDR3 amino acids: CASSTREPAATDTQYF. The CDR3 DNA reads TGTGCCAGCAGTACCAGAGAACCAGCGGCCACAGATACGCAGTATTTT.

The chain carries TRBV7-8 and TRBJ2-4; 9 positions agree with TRBD1. Per germline, CDR1 SGHVS and CDR2 FQNEAQ. This CDR3 is built from 17 residues. The J segment lost 3 bases and the V segment lost 5 bases, leaving 11 bases of the junction unmatched. CDR3 sequence: CASSPRDRVLGKNIQYF. DNA of the CDR3: TGTGCCAGCAGCCCCCGGGACAGGGTATTGGGCAAAAACATTCAGTACTTC.

This clone has just one count. This chain links TRBV11-2 with TRBJ1-5, with D hard to call. Germline V gene lookup returns CDR1 SGHAT and CDR2 FQNNGV. CDR3 size: 13 residues. Trimming removed 1 base at V and 7 bases at J, with 8 bases between. The CDR3 loop is CASSLGAGQPQHF. CDR3 sequence (DNA): TGTGCCAGCAGCTTAGGGGCTGGGCAGCCCCAGCATTTT. Variable domain in full (rest from reference TRBV11-2 and TRBJ1-5): EAGVAQSPRYKIIEKRQSVAFWCNPISGHATLYWYQQILGQGPKLLIQFQNNGVVDDSQLPKDRFSAERLKGVDSTLKIQPAKLEDSAVYLCASSLGAGQPQHFGDGTRLSIL.

This clone was seen a handful of times. The chain employs TRBV11-2 and TRBJ1-2; D is possibly TRBD1 (5 bases). Trimming stripped 4 bases from V and 6 bases from J, with 21 bases between. The germline V gene has CDR1 SGHAT and CDR2 FQNNGV. There are 16 residues in the CDR3. CDR3 coding DNA: TGTGCCAGCAGCTCCCAGCGACAGCCTGGTGGGGATGGCTACACCTTC. This codes for CASSSQRQPGGDGYTF.

The CDR3 region has the DNA TGTGCCAGCAGCTTAATAGGGGTCCCAAGCACCGAACTGTTTTTT. Translated: CASSLIGVPSTELFF. The V gene is TRBV3-1 (or the pseudogene TRBV3-2), the J gene TRBJ1-4, with a possible D match to TRBD1 (5 bases). Trimming took 5 bases from V and 12 from J, leaving 22 bases between them. Germline V gene sequence: CDR1 LGHDT, CDR2 YNNKEL (reference sequence). The CDR3 extends over 15 amino acids.

The rearrangement links TRBV6-1 to TRBJ2-1, with 8 bases that match TRBD2. J was trimmed by 0 bases and V by 4 bases; bases with no gene match: 5. Looked up from germline, CDR1 is MNHNS and CDR2 is SASEGT. The CDR3 contains 16 residues. CDR3 loop: CASSAREGFSYNEQFF. The CDR3 region has the DNA TGTGCCAGCAGTGCCCGGGAGGGTTTCTCCTACAATGAGCAGTTCTTC.

V gene TRBV15 combines with J gene TRBJ2-2, with a tentative D call TRBD1 (6 bases). CDR1 LNHNV and CDR2 YYDKDF come from the germline V gene (reference sequence). V shed 1 base and J shed 4 bases, with 7 bases lying between them. The CDR3 length is 14 residues. CDR3 in DNA: TGTGCCACCAGCAGAGGGGACATCACCGGGGAGCTGTTTTTT. Translation gives CATSRGDITGELFF. The full variable domain, completed using reference TRBV15 and TRBJ2-2, is DAMVIQNPRYQVTQFGKPVTLSCSQTLNHNVMYWYQQKSSQAPKLLFHYYDKDFNNEADTPDNFQSRRPNTSFCFLDIRSPGLGDTAMYLCATSRGDITGELFFGEGSRLTVL.

This clone came up once. This specimen includes other DNA sequences encoding the same CDR3. V and J are TRBV10-3 and TRBJ2-3; 16 bases map to TRBD2. The V gene end was trimmed by 6 bases and the J gene end by 3 bases; junction bases not matched to a gene: 3. The CDR3 totals 16 residues. CDR1 is ENHRY and CDR2 is SYGVKD in the germline V gene. Here the CDR3 reads CAIRPGLAGGTDTQYF. CDR3 DNA: TGTGCCATCAGGCCGGGACTAGCGGGGGGGACAGATACGCAGTATTTT.

The chain couples TRBV18 to TRBJ1-1, with 7 bases that match TRBD1. From germline, CDR1 is KGHSH and CDR2 LQKENI. V gave up 6 bases and J gave up 0 bases; unmatched junction bases: 4. This CDR3 spans 14 amino acids. CDR3 region: CASSGTDMNTEAFF. The CDR3 coding sequence is TGTGCCAGCTCTGGGACAGACATGAACACTGAAGCTTTCTTT.

The chain joins TRBV10-2 to TRBJ1-5; tentative D call: TRBD1 (5 bases). The germline gives CDR1 WSHSY, CDR2 SAAADI. Trimming removed 8 bases from V and 6 bases from J, with 14 bases in between. The CDR3 has 13 residues. CDR3 bases: TGCGCCAGCGGTTCGGGGGACGGTCAGCCCCAGCATTTT. Protein product: CASGSGDGQPQHF.

This sequence joins TRBV4-2 and TRBJ2-7; a possible D gene is TRBD2 (5 bases). Trimming pared 1 base from V and 7 bases from J, leaving 17 bases between. Germline CDR1 and CDR2: LGHNA and YNFKEQ. The CDR3 sequence is 15 residues long. CDR3 loop: CASSQVGAVAGEQYF. CDR3 DNA: TGTGCCAGCAGCCAAGTCGGAGCGGTCGCCGGGGAGCAGTACTTC.

The chain uses TRBV11-3 and TRBJ2-1; 8 positions agree with TRBD2. Germline assignment: CDR1 SGHNT and CDR2 YENEEA. CDR3 length: 15 residues. J gave up 6 bases and V 5 bases, and 9 bases lay outside the gene matches. The CDR3 DNA reads as TGTGCCAGCAGCCTATTAGCGGGGTCTATCAATGAGCAGTTCTTC. It is translated as CASSLLAGSINEQFF.

The gene calls are TRBV19 and TRBJ1-5, with D unclear. The germline V gene has CDR1 LNHDA and CDR2 SQIVND (reference sequence). With 9 bases removed from V and 2 bases from J, the gap between germline ends came to 17 bases. The CDR3 covers 15 residues. CDR3 nucleotides: TGTGCCAGCCTAGCGGCGGGTAACGGCAATCAGCCCCAGCATTTT. Residues: CASLAAGNGNQPQHF.

The CDR3 DNA follows: TGTGCTAGTGGTTTGCAAACAGGGGAGGTGGCTTTCTTT. Residues: CASGLQTGEVAFF. V is TRBV12-5 and J is TRBJ1-1; TRBD1 aligns across 7 bases. In germline, CDR1 is LGHNT, CDR2 FRNRAP. V gave up 2 bases and J gave up 11 bases; unmatched junction bases: 8. CDR3 length: 13 residues.

The V gene is TRBV5-6, the J gene TRBJ1-1; D gene ambiguous. CDR1 and CDR2 (germline): SGHDT, YYEEEE. The germline V and J ends were trimmed by 4 bases and 6 bases, with 16 bases remaining between them. This CDR3 contains 14 residues. The CDR3 DNA reads TGTGCCAGCAGCCCTTCTTTGCGGCCCGCTGAAGCTTTCTTT. Translation gives CASSPSLRPAEAFF.

This chain joins TRBV19 and TRBJ2-7, with D possibly being TRBD1 (6 bases). Germline assignment: CDR1 LNHDA and CDR2 SQIVND (reference sequence). This CDR3 has 14 residues. V shed 1 base and J shed 3 bases, with 10 bases lying between them. The CDR3 DNA is TGTGCCAGTAGTATAGCTGGGGGCGACTACGAGCAGTACTTC. This encodes CASSIAGGDYEQYF.

This chain joins TRBV29-1 and TRBJ1-1, with a tentative D call TRBD1 (5 bases). The CDR3 totals 11 residues. Germline V gene data show CDR1 as SQVTM and CDR2 as ANQGSEA. Trimming removed 5 bases at V and 3 bases at J, with 7 bases between. The CDR3 region is CSVPRDTEAFF. In DNA form, the CDR3 reads TGCAGCGTTCCCAGGGACACTGAAGCTTTCTTT.

The chain couples TRBV2 to TRBJ1-5, with a possible D match to TRBD1 (6 bases). The V gene lost 7 bases and the J gene lost 0 bases, with 10 bases spanning the gap. Germline CDR1 SNHLY, CDR2 FYNNEI. The CDR3 consists of 14 residues. The CDR3 DNA reads TGTGCCAGCAACGAGGACAGTAGCAATCAGCCCCAGCATTTT. Encoded protein: CASNEDSSNQPQHF.

The chain's CDR3 is CASSLEGRVKNIQYF. CDR3 bases: TGTGCCAGCAGTTTAGAAGGGAGGGTCAAAAACATTCAGTACTTC. The chain has TRBV27 and TRBJ2-4, with TRBD2 identical over 7 bases. The CDR3 is made up of 15 amino acids. Germline assignment: CDR1 MNHEY and CDR2 SMNVEV (reference sequence). Germline trimming cut 2 bases from V and 3 bases from J; bases unmatched to any gene: 4.

This sequence joins TRBV27 and TRBJ2-1; TRBD2 matches 9 bases. Losses at the gene ends were 2 bases for V and 6 bases for J; bases not matched to a gene: 2. The germline V gene has CDR1 MNHEY and CDR2 SMNVEV (reference sequence). CDR3 length: 14 amino acids. CDR3 nucleotides: TGTGCCAGCAGTTTAGCGGGGGGGAGCAATGAGCAGTTCTTC. Its translation: CASSLAGGSNEQFF.

V and J are TRBV6-6 and TRBJ1-1; 12 nucleotides match TRBD1. Per germline, CDR1 MNHNY and CDR2 SVGAGI (reference sequence). V trimming: 5 bases; J trimming: 11 bases; junction bases outside the gene matches: 15. The CDR3 covers 16 residues. In DNA form, the CDR3 reads TGTGCCAGCAGTAAGCCGGGACAGGGGGCGCCGGGGGACGCTTTCTTT. It yields the protein CASSKPGQGAPGDAFF.

The chain has TRBV5-4 and TRBJ1-2; 7 nucleotides align to TRBD1. From germline, CDR1 is SGHNT and CDR2 YYREEE (reference sequence). V dropped 4 bases and J dropped 6; count of bases not matched to a gene: 9. The CDR3 is 14 amino acids. CDR3: CASSPKDRPHGYTF. The CDR3 coding sequence is TGTGCCAGCAGCCCCAAGGACAGGCCCCATGGCTACACCTTC.

The genes are TRBV19 and TRBJ2-1; TRBD2 matches at 9 bases. Losses at the gene ends were 9 bases for V and 6 bases for J; bases not matched to a gene: 9. The CDR3 spans 14 residues. Looked up from germline, CDR1 is LNHDA and CDR2 is SQIVND (reference sequence). The CDR3 reads CASTWAGGPNEQFF. For the CDR3, the DNA is TGTGCCAGCACATGGGCGGGGGGGCCCAATGAGCAGTTCTTC.

The chain combines TRBV30 with TRBJ2-2; 7 bases are a match to TRBD1. The germline V gene encodes CDR1 GTSNPN and CDR2 SVGIG (reference sequence). The CDR3 is made up of 15 amino acids. The V segment lost 3 bases and the J segment 6 bases; nucleotides outside the gene matches: 10. CDR3 bases: TGTGCCTGGAGGACAGGGTGGCCTTATGCCGGGGAGCTGTTTTTT. It specifies CAWRTGWPYAGELFF.

The chain employs TRBV5-6 and TRBJ1-5; D uncertain. V lost 4 bases and J 6 bases, leaving 11 bases between the germline ends. CDR1 is SGHDT and CDR2 is YYEEEE in the germline V gene. The length of the CDR3 is 13 residues. The CDR3 nucleotides are TGTGCCAGCAGCCTGTCGGAGGCTCAGCCCCAGCATTTT. Its translation is CASSLSEAQPQHF.

This sequence joins TRBV25-1 and TRBJ2-6; 8 nucleotides match TRBD1. Germline V CDR1 and CDR2: MGHDK, SYGVNS. Trimming removed 2 bases from V and 0 bases from J; junction bases left unmatched: 6. The CDR3 is 18 amino acids. The CDR3 nucleotides read TGTGCCAGCAGTGAACTCGGACAGGGCAACTCTGGGGCCAACGTCCTGACTTTC. This encodes CASSELGQGNSGANVLTF. Looking up the rest from reference TRBV25-1 and TRBJ2-6 gives the full variable domain: EADIYQTPRYLVIGTGKKITLECSQTMGHDKMYWYQQDPGMELHLIHYSYGVNSTEKGDLSSESTVSRIRTEHFPLTLESARPSHTSQYLCASSELGQGNSGANVLTFGAGSRLTVL.